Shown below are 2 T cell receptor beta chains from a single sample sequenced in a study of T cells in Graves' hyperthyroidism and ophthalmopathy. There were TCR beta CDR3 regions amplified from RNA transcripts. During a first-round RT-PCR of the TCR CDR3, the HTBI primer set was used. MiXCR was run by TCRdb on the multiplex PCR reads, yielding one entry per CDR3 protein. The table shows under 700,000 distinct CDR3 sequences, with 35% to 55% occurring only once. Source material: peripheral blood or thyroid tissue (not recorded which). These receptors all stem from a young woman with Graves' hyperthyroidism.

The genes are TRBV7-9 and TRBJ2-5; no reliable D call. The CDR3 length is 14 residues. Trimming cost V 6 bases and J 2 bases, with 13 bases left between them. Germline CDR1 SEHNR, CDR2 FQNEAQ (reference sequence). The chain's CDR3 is CASSYSEFQETQYF. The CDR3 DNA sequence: TGTGCCAGCAGTTACAGCGAGTTTCAAGAGACCCAGTACTTC.

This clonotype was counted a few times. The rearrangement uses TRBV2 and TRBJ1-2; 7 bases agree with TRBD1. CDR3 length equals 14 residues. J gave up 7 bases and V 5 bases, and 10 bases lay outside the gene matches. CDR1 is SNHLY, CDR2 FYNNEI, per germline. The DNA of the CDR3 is TGTGCCAGCAGTTTTCAGGGGGTCCCCCCTGGCTACACCTTC. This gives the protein CASSFQGVPPGYTF. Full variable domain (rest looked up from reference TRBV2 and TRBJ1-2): EPEVTQTPSHQVTQMGQEVILRCVPISNHLYFYWYRQILGQKVEFLVSFYNNEISEKSEIFDDQFSVERPDGSNFTLKIRSTKLEDSAMYFCASSFQGVPPGYTFGSGTRLTVV.